Detailed here is one T cell receptor beta chain. No antigen is known for it. The read ends 3 residues before the CDR3 terminus; that terminus is restored from the germline J gene. These data belong to a study of Tregs in tolerant kidney transplant recipients (dated 2019 in TCRdb). Background on the whole study: TCRbeta sequencing was used in the study to identify donor-specific regulatory T cells before combined kidney and bone marrow transplantation, and the identified cells were then tracked after transplant. The investigation overall reported the following: Because the PCR primers were changed over time for some patients, nucleotide-level comparison could not be performed across the samples from those patients. The most biologically relevant and donor-specific TCRbeta repertoire appeared to be identified by expanding Tregs with activated donor B cells. In tolerant patients, donor-specific Tregs expanded more than Tregs overall, which suggests antigen-driven rather than nonspecific expansion. Biological reproducibility was not examined directly, but technical replication error appeared to be minimal. The study was constrained by small patient numbers, and validation of the findings is required in larger populations and under other immunosuppression protocols.

For TCRbeta CDR3 sequencing, genomic DNA from the sorted cells was extracted using the QIAGEN DNeasy Blood and Tissue Kit. High-throughput TCRbeta CDR3 sequencing, including PCR amplification with bias correction and internal controls, was performed commercially through immunoSEQ. The study's processing was this. Unique productive TCRbeta sequences were defined by CDR3 nucleotide sequence when primers matched and otherwise by CDR3 amino acid sequence together with Vbeta and Jbeta genes. As a correction for sorting error, sequences shared between sorted populations at a frequency ratio of 2:1 or less were discarded, and the remaining shared sequences were assigned to the higher population. Donor-reactive sequences were defined as at least 5-fold expanded in CFSE-low cells versus unstimulated cells, with frequency of at least 0.01% in CFSE-low cells. Jensen-Shannon divergence calculated on the top 100 TCRbeta sequences ranked by frequency was used to measure repertoire divergence. When a sample had multiple sequencing runs, each run was corrected for sorting error separately and the runs were then pooled. TCRdb retrieved this table from immuneACCESS and kept in-frame rearrangements only. Not all clones are present; in checked studies, unresolved V genes account for under half, and no reason is known for the remainder. The V and J calls and the clone size are those of that table, but D and trimming were determined from the DNA. This sample's table carries thousands of clones. More than 35% of the sample is in the top ten clones.

Reading the germline V gene gives CDR1 SGHDT and CDR2 YYEEEE. From the cysteine up to the phenylalanine, the CDR3 has a length of 15 residues. Part of the CDR3 DNA is given, 36 bases translated from base 1. For this chain, trimming is 0 bases at the V end and 1 base at the J end, and the number of junction bases without a gene match is 3. Transplants used related donors with nonmyeloablative bone marrow transplantation; mixed chimerism was transient in the human trials. Thawed PBMCs were FACS-sorted into unstimulated Tregs (CD4+CD25+CD127-), CD4+ non-Tregs (CD4+CD25-), CD4 cells and CD8 cells. Patients were a few combined kidney and bone marrow transplant recipients from the ITN036ST trial, and only these trial subjects had samples available. Healthy control blood was separated into PBMCs by Ficoll density gradient and cryopreserved, and patient PBMCs were collected both before and after transplant.

This receptor was taken from a human patient who received a combined kidney and bone marrow transplant. After a transplant, not all T cells may be the patient's own; some may come from the graft donor. The sample consisted of CD8+ T cells from blood (PBMCs), taken 12 months after the transplant. The chain employs TRBV5-6 and TRBJ2-7; the junction holds 8 bases that match TRBD1. Here the CDR3 is given as CASSLGGQVSYEQYF. The part of the CDR3 DNA that was read is TGTGCCAGCAGCTTGGGGGGACAGGTTTCCTACGAG.